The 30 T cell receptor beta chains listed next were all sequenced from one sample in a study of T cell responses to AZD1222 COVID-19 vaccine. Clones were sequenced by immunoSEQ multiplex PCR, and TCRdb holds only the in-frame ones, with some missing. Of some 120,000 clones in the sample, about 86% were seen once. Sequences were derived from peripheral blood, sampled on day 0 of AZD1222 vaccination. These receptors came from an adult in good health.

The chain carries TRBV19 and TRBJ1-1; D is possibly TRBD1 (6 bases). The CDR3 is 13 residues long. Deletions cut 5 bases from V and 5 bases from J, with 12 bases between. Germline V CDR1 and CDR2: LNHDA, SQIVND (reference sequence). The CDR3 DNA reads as TGTGCCAGTAGTGGAACAGGGTGGACTGAAGCTTTCTTT. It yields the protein CASSGTGWTEAFF.

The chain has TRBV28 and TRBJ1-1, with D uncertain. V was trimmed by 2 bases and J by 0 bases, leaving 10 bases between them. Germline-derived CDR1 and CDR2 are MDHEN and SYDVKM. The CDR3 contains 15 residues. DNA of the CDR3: TGTGCCAGCAGTTTACTGTCGCCTTTGAACACTGAAGCTTTCTTT. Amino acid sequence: CASSLLSPLNTEAFF.

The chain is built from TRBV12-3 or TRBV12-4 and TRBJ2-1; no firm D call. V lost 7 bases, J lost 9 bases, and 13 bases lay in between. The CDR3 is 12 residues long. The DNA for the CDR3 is TGTGCCAGCACCGGGTTTATGGGTGAGCAGTTCTTC. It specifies CASTGFMGEQFF.

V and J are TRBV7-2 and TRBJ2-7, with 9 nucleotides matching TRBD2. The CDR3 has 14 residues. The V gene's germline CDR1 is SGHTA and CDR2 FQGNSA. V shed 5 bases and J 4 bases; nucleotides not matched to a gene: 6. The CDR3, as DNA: TGTGCCAGCAGCCCGATTCTAGCGGGGTACGAGCAGTACTTC. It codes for CASSPILAGYEQYF. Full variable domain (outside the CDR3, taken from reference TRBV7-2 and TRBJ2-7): GAGVSQSPSNKVTEKGKDVELRCDPISGHTALYWYRQSLGQGLEFLIYFQGNSAPDKSGLPSDRFSAERTGGSVSTLTIQRTQQEDSAVYLCASSPILAGYEQYFGPGTRLTVT.

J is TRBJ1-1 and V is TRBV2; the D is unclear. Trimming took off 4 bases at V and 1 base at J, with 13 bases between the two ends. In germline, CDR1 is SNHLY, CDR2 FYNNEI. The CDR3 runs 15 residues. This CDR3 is CASSAGLSKNTEAFF. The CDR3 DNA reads TGTGCCAGCAGTGCCGGGTTAAGTAAGAACACTGAAGCTTTCTTT.

The chain's CDR3 is CASSLAFRRDGYTF. CDR3 DNA: TGTGCCAGCAGCTTAGCTTTCCGCCGGGATGGCTACACCTTC. This chain links TRBV7-2 with TRBJ1-2; D is unclear. Trimming took 0 bases from V and 6 from J, leaving 11 bases between them. The CDR3 has 14 amino acids. Germline assignment: CDR1 SGHTA and CDR2 FQGNSA.

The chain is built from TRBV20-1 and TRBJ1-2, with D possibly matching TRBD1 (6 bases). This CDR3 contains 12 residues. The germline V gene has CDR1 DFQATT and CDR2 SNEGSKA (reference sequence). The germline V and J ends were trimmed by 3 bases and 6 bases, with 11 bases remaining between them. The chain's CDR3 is CSASPAGDGYTF. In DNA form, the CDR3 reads TGCAGTGCTAGTCCGGCAGGGGATGGCTACACCTTC.

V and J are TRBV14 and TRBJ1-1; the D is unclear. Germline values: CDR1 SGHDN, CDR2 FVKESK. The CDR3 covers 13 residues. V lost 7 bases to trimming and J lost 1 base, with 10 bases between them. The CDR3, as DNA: TGTGCCAGCAAGGTGGCACAGAACACTGAAGCTTTCTTT. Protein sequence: CASKVAQNTEAFF.

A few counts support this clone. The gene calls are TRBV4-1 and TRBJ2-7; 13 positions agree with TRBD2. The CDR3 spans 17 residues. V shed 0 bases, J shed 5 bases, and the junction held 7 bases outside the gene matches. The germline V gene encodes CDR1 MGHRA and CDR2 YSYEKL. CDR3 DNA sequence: TGCGCCAGCAGCCAAGATAGGACTAGCGGGAGAGCCAACGAGCAGTACTTC. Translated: CASSQDRTSGRANEQYF.

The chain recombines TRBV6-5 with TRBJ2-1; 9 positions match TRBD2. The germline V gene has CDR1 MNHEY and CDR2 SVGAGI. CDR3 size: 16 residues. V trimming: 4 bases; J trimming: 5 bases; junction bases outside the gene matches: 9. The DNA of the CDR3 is TGTGCCAGCAGTTCCCCAGCGGGGGGCCTTCACAATGAGCAGTTCTTC. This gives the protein CASSSPAGGLHNEQFF.

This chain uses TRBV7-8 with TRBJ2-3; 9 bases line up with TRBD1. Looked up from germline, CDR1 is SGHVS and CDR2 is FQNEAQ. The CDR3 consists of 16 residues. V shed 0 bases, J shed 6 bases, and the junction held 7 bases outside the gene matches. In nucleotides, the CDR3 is TGTGCCAGCAGCTTAGCGGGGACAGGGTCTTCGGATACGCAGTATTTT. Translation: CASSLAGTGSSDTQYF.

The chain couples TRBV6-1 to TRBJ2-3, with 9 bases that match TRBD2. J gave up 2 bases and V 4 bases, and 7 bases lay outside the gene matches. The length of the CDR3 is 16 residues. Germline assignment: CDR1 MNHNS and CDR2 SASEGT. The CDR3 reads CASSGLSGRYTDTQYF. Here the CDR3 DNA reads TGTGCCAGCAGTGGCCTTAGCGGGAGATACACAGATACGCAGTATTTT.

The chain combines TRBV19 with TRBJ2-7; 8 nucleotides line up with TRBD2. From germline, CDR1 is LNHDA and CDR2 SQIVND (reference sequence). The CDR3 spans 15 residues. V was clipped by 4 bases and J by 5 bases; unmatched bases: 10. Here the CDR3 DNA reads TGTGCCAGTAGTAGTCCCGGGACTAGGGGCGACGAGCAGTACTTC. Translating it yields CASSSPGTRGDEQYF.

CDR3 protein: CASSYSIGVRETQYF. The CDR3 nucleotides read TGTGCCAGCAGTTACTCGATCGGGGTCCGAGAGACCCAGTACTTC. The chain carries TRBV6-6 and TRBJ2-5, with TRBD2 as a possible D gene (5 bases). The CDR3 contains 15 residues. V gave up 0 bases and J gave up 4 bases, with 12 bases separating them. The germline V gene has CDR1 MNHNY and CDR2 SVGAGI (reference sequence).

The CDR3 DNA is TGTGCCAGCAGAGTCCAGACAGGGGGCGATGGGGCCAACGTCCTGACTTTC. Its translation is CASRVQTGGDGANVLTF. This rearrangement joins TRBV28 to TRBJ2-6, with 10 bases lining up with TRBD1. V dropped 6 bases and J dropped 3; count of bases not matched to a gene: 8. CDR1 and CDR2 (germline): MDHEN, SYDVKM. The length of the CDR3 is 17 residues.

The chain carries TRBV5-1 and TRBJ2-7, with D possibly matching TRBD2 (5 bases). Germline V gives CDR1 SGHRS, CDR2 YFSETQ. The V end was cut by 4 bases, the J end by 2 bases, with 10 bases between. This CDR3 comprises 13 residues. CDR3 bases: TGCGCCAGCAGCCGGTTGAGGGCCTACGAGCAGTACTTC. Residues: CASSRLRAYEQYF.

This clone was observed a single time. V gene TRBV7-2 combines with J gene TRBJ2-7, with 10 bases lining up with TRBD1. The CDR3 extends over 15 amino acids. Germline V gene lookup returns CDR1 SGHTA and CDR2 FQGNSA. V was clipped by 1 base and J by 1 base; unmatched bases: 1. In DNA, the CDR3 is TGTGCCAGCAGCTTAGGGGGACAGGGGTCCTACGAGCAGTACTTC. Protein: CASSLGGQGSYEQYF.

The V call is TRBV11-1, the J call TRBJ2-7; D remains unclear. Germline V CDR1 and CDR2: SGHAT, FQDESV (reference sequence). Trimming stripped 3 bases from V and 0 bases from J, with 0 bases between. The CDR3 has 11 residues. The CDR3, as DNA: TGTGCCAGCAGCTTCTCCTACGAGCAGTACTTC. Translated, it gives CASSFSYEQYF.

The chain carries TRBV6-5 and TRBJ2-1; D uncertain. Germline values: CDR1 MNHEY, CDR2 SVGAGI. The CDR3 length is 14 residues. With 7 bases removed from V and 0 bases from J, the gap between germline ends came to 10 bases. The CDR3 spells CASNPGASYNEQFF. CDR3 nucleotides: TGTGCCAGCAATCCTGGCGCCTCCTACAATGAGCAGTTCTTC.

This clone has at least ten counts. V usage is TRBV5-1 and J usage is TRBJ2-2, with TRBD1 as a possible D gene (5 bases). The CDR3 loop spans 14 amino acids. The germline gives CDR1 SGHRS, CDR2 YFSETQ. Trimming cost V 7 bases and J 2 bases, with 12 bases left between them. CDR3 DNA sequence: TGCGCCAGCCTACTCGACAGCAACACCGGGGAGCTGTTTTTT. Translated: CASLLDSNTGELFF.

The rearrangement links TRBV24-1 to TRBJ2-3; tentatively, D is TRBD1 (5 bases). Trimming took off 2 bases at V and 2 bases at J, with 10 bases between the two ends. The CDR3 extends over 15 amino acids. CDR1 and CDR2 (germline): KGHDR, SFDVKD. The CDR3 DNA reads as TGTGCCACCAGTGATTCGAGACAGCCCACAGATACGCAGTATTTT. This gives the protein CATSDSRQPTDTQYF.

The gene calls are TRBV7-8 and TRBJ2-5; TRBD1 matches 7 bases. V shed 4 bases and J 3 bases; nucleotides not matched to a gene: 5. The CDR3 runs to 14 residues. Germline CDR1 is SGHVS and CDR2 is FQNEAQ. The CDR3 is CASSSWTGEETQYF. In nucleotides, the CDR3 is TGTGCCAGCAGCTCTTGGACAGGAGAAGAGACCCAGTACTTC. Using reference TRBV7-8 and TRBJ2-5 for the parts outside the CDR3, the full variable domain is GAGVSQSPRYKVAKRGQDVALRCDPISGHVSLFWYQQALGQGPEFLTYFQNEAQLDKSGLPSDRFFAERPEGSVSTLKIQRTQQEDSAVYLCASSSWTGEETQYFGPGTRLLVL.

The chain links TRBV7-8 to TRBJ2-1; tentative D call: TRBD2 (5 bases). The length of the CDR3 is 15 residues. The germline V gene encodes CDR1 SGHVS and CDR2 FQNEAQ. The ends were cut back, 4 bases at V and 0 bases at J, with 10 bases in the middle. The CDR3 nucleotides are TGTGCCAGCAGCTGGACTTCTAGCTCCTACAATGAGCAGTTCTTC. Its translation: CASSWTSSSYNEQFF.

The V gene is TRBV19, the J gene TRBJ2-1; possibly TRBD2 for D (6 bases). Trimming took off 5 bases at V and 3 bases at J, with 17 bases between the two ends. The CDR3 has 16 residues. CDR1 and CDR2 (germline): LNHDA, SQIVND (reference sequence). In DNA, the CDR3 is TGTGCCAGTAGTCCTTCTAGCGCCGCCCTCTACAATGAGCAGTTCTTC. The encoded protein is CASSPSSAALYNEQFF.

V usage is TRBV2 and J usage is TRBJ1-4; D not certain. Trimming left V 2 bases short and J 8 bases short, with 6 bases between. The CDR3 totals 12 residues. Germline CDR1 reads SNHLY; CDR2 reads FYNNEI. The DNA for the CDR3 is TGTGCCAGCAGTGAACAGTACGAAAAACTGTTTTTT. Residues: CASSEQYEKLFF.

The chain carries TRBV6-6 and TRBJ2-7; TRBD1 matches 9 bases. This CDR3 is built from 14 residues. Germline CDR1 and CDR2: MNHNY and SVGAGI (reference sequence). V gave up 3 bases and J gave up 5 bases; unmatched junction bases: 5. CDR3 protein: CASSYGTGINEQYF. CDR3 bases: TGTGCCAGCAGTTATGGGACAGGGATCAACGAGCAGTACTTC.

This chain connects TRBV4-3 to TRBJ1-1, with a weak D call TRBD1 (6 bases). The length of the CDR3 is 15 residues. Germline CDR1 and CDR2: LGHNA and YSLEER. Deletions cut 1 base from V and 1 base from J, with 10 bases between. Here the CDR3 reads CASSQANRANTEAFF. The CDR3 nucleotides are TGCGCCAGCAGCCAAGCTAACAGGGCGAACACTGAAGCTTTCTTT.

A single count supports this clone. CDR3 nucleotide sequence: TGCGCCAGCAGCTTCGGGGTAGCTGTTGGAGCCTACGAGCAGTACTTC. It is translated as CASSFGVAVGAYEQYF. This chain links TRBV5-1 with TRBJ2-7, with TRBD2 as a possible D gene (5 bases). The V end lost 2 bases, the J end lost 2 bases, and 17 bases lay between the germline ends. Germline loops: CDR1 SGHRS, CDR2 YFSETQ. The CDR3 runs 16 residues.

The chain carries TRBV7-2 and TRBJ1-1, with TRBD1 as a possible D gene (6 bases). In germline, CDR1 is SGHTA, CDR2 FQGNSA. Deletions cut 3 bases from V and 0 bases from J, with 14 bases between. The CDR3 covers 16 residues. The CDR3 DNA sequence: TGTGCCAGCAGCTTCCGACAGGCTTCCATGAACACTGAAGCTTTCTTT. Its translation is CASSFRQASMNTEAFF.

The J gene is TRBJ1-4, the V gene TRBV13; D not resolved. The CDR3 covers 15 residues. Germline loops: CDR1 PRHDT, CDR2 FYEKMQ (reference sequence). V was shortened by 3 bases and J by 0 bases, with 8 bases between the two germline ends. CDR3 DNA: TGTGCCAGCAGCTTGAAAAGAACAACTAATGAAAAACTGTTTTTT. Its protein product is CASSLKRTTNEKLFF.